What follows are 28 T cell receptor beta chains derived from one specimen sequenced in a study of blood T cell repertoires in COVID-19. Only in-frame clones appear in the TCRdb table, and some are missing; sequencing was by immunoSEQ multiplex PCR. The sample shows roughly 160,000 clones, over 65% of them seen only once. Sequenced input: peripheral blood. Source of these receptors: a woman aged 80 or over with acute or convalescent COVID-19.

This clone was counted once. This chain links TRBV3-1 (or the pseudogene TRBV3-2) with TRBJ2-5; perhaps TRBD1 as D (5 bases). V gave up 1 base and J gave up 5 bases, with 14 bases separating them. The CDR3 spans 15 residues. The V gene's germline CDR1 is LGHDT and CDR2 YNNKEL (reference sequence). The CDR3 DNA follows: TGTGCCAGCAGCCAAGTGCCAGGCCCAGGGGAGACCCAGTACTTC. Its translation is CASSQVPGPGETQYF.

The gene calls are TRBV5-1 and TRBJ2-1; the match to TRBD2 covers 12 bases. The CDR3 totals 15 residues. After removal of 4 bases from V and 9 bases from J, the junction contained 8 bases not matched to a gene. Looked up from germline, CDR1 is SGHRS and CDR2 is YFSETQ. The CDR3 bases are TGCGCCAGCAGCACACGACTAGCGGGAGTGGGTGAGCAGTTCTTC. This gives the protein CASSTRLAGVGEQFF.

V and J are TRBV30 and TRBJ1-6; D perhaps matches TRBD1 (6 bases). The germline V gene encodes CDR1 GTSNPN and CDR2 SVGIG (reference sequence). The CDR3 sequence is 12 residues long. The V end lost 2 bases, the J end lost 11 bases, and 10 bases lay between the germline ends. This CDR3 reads CAWSKGVTPLHF. The CDR3 nucleotides are TGTGCCTGGAGTAAGGGGGTAACACCCCTCCACTTT.

The rearrangement uses TRBV19 and TRBJ1-1; possible D gene TRBD1, 6 bases. Trimming stripped 1 base from V and 3 bases from J, with 12 bases between. The CDR3 is made up of 15 amino acids. CDR1 is LNHDA, CDR2 SQIVND, per germline (reference sequence). Here the CDR3 DNA reads TGTGCCAGTAGTATAGTTGCAGGGGTGGACACTGAAGCTTTCTTT. It specifies CASSIVAGVDTEAFF.

This clone was picked up one time. The J gene is TRBJ1-2, the V gene TRBV2; the D gene is possibly TRBD1 (6 bases). This CDR3 is built from 15 residues. Germline CDR1 reads SNHLY; CDR2 reads FYNNEI. The ends were cut back, 8 bases at V and 2 bases at J, with 18 bases in the middle. The CDR3 spells CASAMSRQDNYGYTF. The CDR3 DNA is TGTGCCAGCGCCATGTCCCGACAGGACAACTATGGCTACACCTTC.

The genes are TRBV5-5 and TRBJ1-5; D call uncertain. CDR3 length: 15 amino acids. Germline CDR1 is SGHKS and CDR2 is YYEKEE (reference sequence). Trimming left V 0 bases short and J 6 bases short, with 13 bases between. CDR3 bases: TGTGCCAGCAGCTTGGCGGGAGAGGTGGGTCAGCCCCAGCATTTT. Translation gives CASSLAGEVGQPQHF.

The chain has TRBV9 and TRBJ1-5, with TRBD1 identical over 8 bases. The germline CDR1 and CDR2 sequences are SGDLS and YYNGEE. CDR3 length: 16 amino acids. V lost 3 bases, J lost 3 bases, and 8 bases stayed unmatched. The CDR3 coding sequence is TGTGCCAGCAGCGAGTCCGGGACAGGATACAATCAGCCCCAGCATTTT. Its translation is CASSESGTGYNQPQHF.

Ten or more counts support this clone. This chain connects TRBV28 to TRBJ1-4; TRBD1 matches at 8 bases. Per germline, CDR1 MDHEN and CDR2 SYDVKM. The CDR3 has 15 amino acids. V lost 6 bases, J lost 8 bases, and 11 bases stayed unmatched. The DNA for the CDR3 is TGTGCCAGCAGCCCCCTGACAGGGGTACAAGAAAAACTGTTTTTT. It translates to CASSPLTGVQEKLFF.

V is TRBV4-2 and J is TRBJ1-5, with 9 nucleotides matching TRBD1. V was pared by 6 bases and J by 4 bases, with 7 bases of the junction left unmatched. This CDR3 region has 15 residues. Looked up from germline, CDR1 is LGHNA and CDR2 is YNFKEQ. CDR3 loop: CASRRTGEGNQPQHF. The CDR3 DNA reads TGTGCCAGCAGGCGGACAGGGGAAGGGAATCAGCCCCAGCATTTT.

This clone was counted only a few times. CDR3 in amino acids: CASSLVLGVNTGELFF. In DNA form, the CDR3 reads TGTGCCAGCAGCTTGGTCCTAGGAGTGAACACCGGGGAGCTGTTTTTT. The chain is built from TRBV5-8 and TRBJ2-2; D remains unclear. Trimming cost V 0 bases and J 1 base, with 10 bases left between them. The CDR3 length is 16 residues. Germline CDR1 reads SGHTS; CDR2 reads YDEGEE.

The chain has TRBV5-1 and TRBJ2-2, with TRBD2 identical over 8 bases. Germline loops: CDR1 SGHRS, CDR2 YFSETQ. J lost 1 base, V lost 0 bases, and 5 bases had no gene match. This CDR3 contains 17 residues. CDR3 nucleotides: TGCGCCAGCAGCTTGGCTGCAGCGGGGGAGAACACCGGGGAGCTGTTTTTT. Translating it yields CASSLAAAGENTGELFF. The whole variable domain, filled in from reference TRBV5-1 and TRBJ2-2, reads KAGVTQTPRYLIKTRGQQVTLSCSPISGHRSVSWYQQTPGQGLQFLFEYFSETQRNKGNFPGRFSGRQFSNSRSEMNVSTLELGDSALYLCASSLAAAGENTGELFFGEGSRLTVL.

This chain links TRBV11-2 with TRBJ2-7, with 7 bases lining up with TRBD1. Germline lookup yields CDR1 SGHAT and CDR2 FQNNGV. The CDR3 spans 15 residues. Unmatched junction bases numbered 8, after V lost 0 bases and J lost 6 bases. The chain's CDR3 is CASSLDRDSSLEQYF. The CDR3 DNA reads as TGTGCCAGCAGCTTAGATCGGGACAGTTCACTCGAGCAGTACTTC.

The rearrangement uses TRBV28 and TRBJ2-2; the D is unclear. The germline V and J ends were trimmed by 6 bases and 4 bases, with 15 bases remaining between them. This CDR3 is 15 amino acids long. Germline CDR1 and CDR2: MDHEN and SYDVKM. CDR3 amino acids: CASRGGVATTGELFF. The CDR3 region has the DNA TGTGCCAGCAGAGGTGGAGTAGCTACCACCGGGGAGCTGTTTTTT.

The V call is TRBV10-2, the J call TRBJ1-4; 8 nucleotides match TRBD1. This CDR3 contains 13 residues. Trimming removed 8 bases from V and 8 bases from J; junction bases left unmatched: 7. Germline V gene data show CDR1 as WSHSY and CDR2 as SAAADI. CDR3 nucleotides: TGCGCCAGCCGACAGGGGATTTGGGAAAAACTGTTTTTT. Translation: CASRQGIWEKLFF.

The V gene is TRBV7-3, the J gene TRBJ2-3, with 10 nucleotides matching TRBD2. Germline CDR1 is SGHTA and CDR2 is FQGTGA. The length of the CDR3 is 15 residues. Losses at the gene ends were 2 bases for V and 1 base for J; bases not matched to a gene: 0. In DNA form, the CDR3 reads TGTGCCAGCAGCTTACTAGCGGGAGGCACAGATACGCAGTATTTT. This gives the protein CASSLLAGGTDTQYF.

A few counts support this clone. The V gene is TRBV2, the J gene TRBJ1-1; D call uncertain. Trimming stripped 7 bases from V and 5 bases from J, with 17 bases between. Germline assignment: CDR1 SNHLY and CDR2 FYNNEI. CDR3 length: 14 amino acids. In nucleotides, the CDR3 is TGTGCCAGCAATATGGATTCTAGGAAGACTGAAGCTTTCTTT. The encoded protein is CASNMDSRKTEAFF.

The V and J genes are TRBV5-4 and TRBJ1-2; tentatively, D is TRBD1 (5 bases). Between the trimmed V and J ends, which lost 4 bases and 3 bases, there was a span of 10 bases. The CDR3 is 13 amino acids. Germline V lookup: CDR1 SGHNT, CDR2 YYREEE (reference sequence). The CDR3 nucleotides read TGTGCCAGCAGCCCCAGGGTACACTATGGCTACACCTTC. Residues: CASSPRVHYGYTF.

This chain joins TRBV27 and TRBJ1-1, with D possibly matching TRBD1 (5 bases). The CDR3 is 17 residues long. Germline CDR1 and CDR2: MNHEY and SMNVEV (reference sequence). V lost 3 bases, J lost 1 base, and 18 bases lay in between. This chain's CDR3 is CASSFTRPRGENTEAFF. The CDR3 bases are TGTGCCAGCAGTTTTACGCGGCCTCGGGGGGAGAACACTGAAGCTTTCTTT.

The J gene is TRBJ2-1, the V gene TRBV7-9; TRBD2 agrees at 9 bases. Unmatched junction bases numbered 4, after V lost 0 bases and J lost 7 bases. Germline lookup yields CDR1 SEHNR and CDR2 FQNEAQ (reference sequence). This CDR3 is built from 15 residues. CDR3 sequence reads: CASSLAGSGGNEQFF. As DNA, the CDR3 is TGTGCCAGCAGCTTAGCGGGAAGCGGGGGGAATGAGCAGTTCTTC.

In its sample, this clone was seen a few times. The J gene is TRBJ2-7, the V gene TRBV7-2; 8 bases are a match to TRBD2. Germline CDR1 SGHTA, CDR2 FQGNSA. V was pared by 5 bases and J by 5 bases, with 5 bases of the junction left unmatched. The CDR3 runs to 13 residues. CDR3 residues: CASSLTSDHEQYF. CDR3 sequence (DNA): TGTGCCAGCAGCCTGACTAGCGACCACGAGCAGTACTTC.

V usage is TRBV18 and J usage is TRBJ1-3; 9 bases are shared with TRBD1. J lost 1 base, V lost 2 bases, and 9 bases had no gene match. Germline V gene data show CDR1 as KGHSH and CDR2 as LQKENI. This CDR3 contains 18 residues. CDR3 nucleotides: TGTGCCAGCTCACCATTCGGCAAGGGACAGGGTTCTGGAAACACCATATATTTT. It yields the protein CASSPFGKGQGSGNTIYF.

The CDR3 spells CASSLVRSPYNEQFF. CDR3 bases: TGCGCCAGCAGCTTGGTCCGGTCCCCCTACAATGAGCAGTTCTTC. The rearrangement links TRBV5-1 to TRBJ2-1; D not certain. This CDR3 is 15 amino acids long. Germline CDR1 and CDR2: SGHRS and YFSETQ. The V end was cut by 0 bases, the J end by 2 bases, with 9 bases between.

The chain employs TRBV5-4 and TRBJ1-2, with TRBD1 matching over 7 bases. The trim removed 2 bases at V and 6 bases at J, leaving 1 base unmatched. The CDR3 length is 12 residues. Germline V gene data show CDR1 as SGHNT and CDR2 as YYREEE (reference sequence). The CDR3 here is CASSFDRDGYTF. The CDR3 nucleotides read TGTGCCAGCAGCTTCGACAGGGATGGCTACACCTTC. The entire variable domain, with the rest obtained from reference TRBV5-4 and TRBJ1-2, is as follows: ETGVTQSPTHLIKTRGQQVTLRCSSQSGHNTVSWYQQALGQGPQFIFQYYREEENGRGNFPPRFSGLQFPNYSSELNVNALELDDSALYLCASSFDRDGYTFGSGTRLTVV.

The rearrangement uses TRBV7-8 and TRBJ2-2, with D unresolved. With 4 bases removed from V and 11 bases from J, the gap between germline ends came to 8 bases. Per germline, CDR1 SGHVS and CDR2 FQNEAQ. The CDR3 runs to 11 residues. CDR3 nucleotide sequence: TGTGCCAGCAGCTCCGGTAGTGAGCTGTTTTTT. This encodes CASSSGSELFF.

The sample holds a few counts of this clone. This chain joins TRBV3-1 (or the pseudogene TRBV3-2) and TRBJ2-3; tentatively, D is TRBD1 (6 bases). This CDR3 comprises 14 residues. V was clipped by 4 bases and J by 6 bases, with 14 bases between them. CDR1 and CDR2 from the germline V gene are LGHDT and YNNKEL (reference sequence). CDR3: CASSRQANRDTQYF. The CDR3 DNA reads as TGTGCCAGCAGCCGACAGGCGAACCGCGATACGCAGTATTTT.

The J gene is TRBJ1-5, the V gene TRBV18, with D maybe TRBD1 (6 bases). The ends were cut back, 8 bases at V and 7 bases at J, with 15 bases in the middle. The CDR3 loop spans 13 amino acids. CDR1 and CDR2 (germline): KGHSH, LQKENI. The CDR3 coding sequence is TGTGCCAGCCTACAGGGTCTCGGGCAGCCCCAGCATTTT. Protein product: CASLQGLGQPQHF. The entire variable domain, with the rest obtained from reference TRBV18 and TRBJ1-5, is as follows: NAGVMQNPRHLVRRRGQEARLRCSPMKGHSHVYWYRQLPEEGLKFMVYLQKENIIDESGMPKERFSAEFPKEGPSILRIQQVVRGDSAAYFCASLQGLGQPQHFGDGTRLSIL.

V is TRBV5-1 and J is TRBJ2-5, with 7 bases that match TRBD2. J gave up 7 bases and V 0 bases, and 12 bases lay outside the gene matches. Germline V gene sequence: CDR1 SGHRS, CDR2 YFSETQ. The CDR3 runs to 16 residues. This CDR3 reads CASSLAPSGFSGTQYF. The CDR3 region has the DNA TGCGCCAGCAGCTTGGCGCCTAGCGGATTTTCAGGGACCCAGTACTTC.

Note on this clone: The same CDR3 is also encoded by other DNA sequences in this sample. J is TRBJ1-1 and V is TRBV30, with D maybe TRBD1 (6 bases). Trimming shortened V by 0 bases and J by 11 bases, and 13 bases separated the two germline ends. Germline-derived CDR1 and CDR2 are GTSNPN and SVGIG (reference sequence). This CDR3 has 12 residues. The CDR3 here is CAWSVLRGGAFF. The CDR3 nucleotides are TGTGCCTGGAGTGTATTGAGGGGGGGTGCTTTCTTT.